This is a list of T cell receptor beta chains from one sample in a study of blood T cells in healthy people across ages. MiXCR, applied by TCRdb to the 5' RACE reads, yields one record per CDR3 protein. The sample consists of 1.8 million or so distinct CDR3 sequences, about 39% of them appearing once. The sequencing sample was made of blood. Every receptor here comes from a human donor in good health. Each CDR3 is given without its conserved first and last residue. Rows give clone size only sometimes, using once, few, many, or a class for an expanded clone.

TRBV18	NA	ASRGHASYEQY
TRBV7-2	once	ASRSYRGTYNEQF
TRBV6-2/TRBV6-3	NA	ASSQDGRNEKLF
TRBV20-1	NA	SANKGGGGGNEKLF
TRBV12-3/TRBV12-4	many	ASRTGQGKQY
TRBV6-1	NA	ASSEGRVGGGVTDTQY
TRBV30	NA	AWSTGGDGYT
TRBV20-1	NA	SARDGTGVYLQETQY
TRBV6-1	once	ASSEEGSSYNEQY
TRBV7-3	NA	ASSFAGSGEQY
TRBV29-1	few	SADRGGDTGELF
TRBV7-2	NA	ASSLLERGLRGAYEQY
TRBV4-3	NA	ASSLSARETQY
TRBV15	NA	ATSRERPGVGEQY
TRBV7-9	NA	ASSLWVGYEQY
TRBV4-3	few	ASSQGQRNEKLF
TRBV29-1	NA	SVGTGQGIPDTQY
TRBV15	few	ATSSLTRTEGYEQY
TRBV27	NA	ASSRVQGGNQPQH
TRBV18	few	ASSPTWQGEDEQY
TRBV29-1	NA	SVLTGEDPGTSGFEQY
TRBV3-1	few	ASSQGRWGEGTDEQY
TRBV7-9	few	ASSQSSGTAFYYEQY
TRBV7-6	once	ASSSGGFEGKGEQF
TRBV29-1	NA	SVANREGYGYI
TRBV10-3	NA	ATLGQGDPDTQY